These 29 T cell receptor beta chains came from one sample sequenced in a study of blood T cell repertoires in COVID-19. Repertoires were generated with immunoSEQ multiplex PCR, while TCRdb's copy carries only in-frame clones and drops some. The sample holds about 97,000 clones; more than 75% are singletons and the top ten take less than 20%. The sample was peripheral blood. Receptors originate from a human donor in a cohort sampled during active COVID-19.

There are a few counts of this clone. The chain combines TRBV5-1 with TRBJ2-1, with no clear D. The germline V and J ends were trimmed by 0 bases and 3 bases, with 16 bases remaining between them. In germline, CDR1 is SGHRS, CDR2 YFSETQ. The CDR3 length is 17 residues. The CDR3 DNA sequence: TGCGCCAGCAGCTTGGGGAGCCCCCCAAGCTTCTACAATGAGCAGTTCTTC. It encodes CASSLGSPPSFYNEQFF.

The rearrangement uses TRBV19 and TRBJ1-3, with 9 bases identical to TRBD1. After removal of 4 bases from V and 1 base from J, the junction contained 2 bases not matched to a gene. CDR3 length: 15 residues. Germline loops: CDR1 LNHDA, CDR2 SQIVND (reference sequence). The CDR3 spells CASSTGQGSGNTIYF. The DNA for the CDR3 is TGTGCCAGTAGTACTGGACAGGGGTCTGGAAACACCATATATTTT.

This chain connects TRBV5-1 to TRBJ2-7; 8 positions agree with TRBD1. In germline, CDR1 is SGHRS, CDR2 YFSETQ. CDR3 length: 14 amino acids. The V gene end was trimmed by 0 bases and the J gene end by 6 bases; junction bases not matched to a gene: 5. The CDR3 bases are TGCGCCAGCAGCTTGGCCTCAGGGGGCGGCGAGCAGTACTTC. It is translated as CASSLASGGGEQYF.

This clone has a handful of counts. The rearrangement uses TRBV6-2 or TRBV6-3 and TRBJ1-5; D is unresolved. CDR1 and CDR2 (germline): MNHEY, SVGEGT. CDR3 length: 17 residues. Between the trimmed V and J ends, which lost 4 bases and 2 bases, there was a span of 18 bases. The CDR3 loop is CASSFSGLREGNQPQHF. In nucleotides, the CDR3 is TGTGCCAGCAGTTTTTCCGGCCTTCGGGAGGGCAATCAGCCCCAGCATTTT.

This rearrangement joins TRBV15 to TRBJ2-1, with 7 bases fitting TRBD2. The germline gives CDR1 LNHNV, CDR2 YYDKDF (reference sequence). The CDR3 length is 13 residues. Trimming cost V 6 bases and J 5 bases; bases outside gene matches: 4. CDR3 residues: CATRRDYNNEQFF. DNA of the CDR3: TGTGCCACCAGAAGGGACTACAACAATGAGCAGTTCTTC.

This clone was counted a few times. The chain links TRBV27 to TRBJ1-1; D remains unclear. Germline CDR1 reads MNHEY; CDR2 reads SMNVEV (reference sequence). V was pared by 2 bases and J by 1 base, with 5 bases between. The CDR3 sequence is 13 residues long. In nucleotides, the CDR3 is TGTGCCAGCAGTTTAGAAGCGAACACTGAAGCTTTCTTT. Protein sequence: CASSLEANTEAFF.

The rearrangement uses TRBV7-2 and TRBJ2-3; perhaps TRBD2 as D (6 bases). Trimming stripped 4 bases from V and 6 bases from J, with 14 bases between. Germline CDR1 SGHTA, CDR2 FQGNSA. CDR3 length: 14 amino acids. The chain's CDR3 is CASSSGLPPDTQYF. The CDR3 DNA is TGTGCCAGCAGCTCCGGACTACCCCCGGATACGCAGTATTTT.

The gene calls are TRBV11-3 and TRBJ2-3; a weak D match, TRBD2 (6 bases). V lost 1 base and J lost 5, with 16 bases in between. The CDR3 consists of 16 residues. The germline gives CDR1 SGHNT, CDR2 YENEEA. The CDR3, as DNA: TGTGCCAGCAGCTTAGGAGGAGCGATCGGGGGAGATACGCAGTATTTT. Its translation: CASSLGGAIGGDTQYF.

The gene calls are TRBV6-5 and TRBJ1-2; 8 nucleotides line up with TRBD1. This CDR3 spans 13 amino acids. In germline, CDR1 is MNHEY, CDR2 SVGAGI. Unmatched junction bases numbered 7, after V lost 5 bases and J lost 8 bases. DNA for the CDR3: TGTGCCAGCAGTCGGACAGGGATGGGCGGCTACACCTTC. Translation gives CASSRTGMGGYTF.

The chain couples TRBV24-1 to TRBJ2-5; tentative D call: TRBD1 (5 bases). The V end lost 4 bases, the J end lost 2 bases, and 16 bases lay between the germline ends. Germline V CDR1 and CDR2: KGHDR, SFDVKD. The CDR3 has 16 residues. The CDR3 region is CATSDSKDTPQETQYF. CDR3 sequence (DNA): TGTGCCACCAGTGACTCTAAGGACACCCCACAAGAGACCCAGTACTTC.

This clone has a handful of counts. The rearrangement links TRBV6-6 to TRBJ2-2, with 7 bases aligning to TRBD1. The CDR3 totals 17 residues. V shed 5 bases, J shed 0 bases, and the junction held 9 bases outside the gene matches. Germline CDR1 MNHNY, CDR2 SVGAGI (reference sequence). The CDR3 protein is CASSRTGAHANTGELFF. DNA for the CDR3: TGTGCCAGCAGTCGGACAGGCGCCCACGCGAACACCGGGGAGCTGTTTTTT.

The J gene is TRBJ1-4, the V gene TRBV5-4; D is perhaps TRBD1 (5 bases). The V end lost 3 bases, the J end lost 6 bases, and 12 bases lay between the germline ends. Germline V gene data show CDR1 as SGHNT and CDR2 as YYREEE (reference sequence). CDR3 length: 14 amino acids. The CDR3 coding sequence is TGTGCCAGCAGCTACGGACGGGGGGATGAAAAACTGTTTTTT. It codes for CASSYGRGDEKLFF.

V usage is TRBV5-1 and J usage is TRBJ2-5; TRBD2 matches at 8 bases. CDR1 and CDR2 from the germline V gene are SGHRS and YFSETQ. The CDR3 has 15 residues. V lost 0 bases, J lost 4 bases, and 5 bases stayed unmatched. The DNA for the CDR3 is TGCGCCAGCAGCTTGGCCGGGGGGGCAGGAGAGACCCAGTACTTC. Protein sequence: CASSLAGGAGETQYF.

The chain combines TRBV7-3 with TRBJ2-3; tentative D call: TRBD2 (7 bases). Trimming stripped 1 base from V and 11 bases from J, with 22 bases between. In germline, CDR1 is SGHTA, CDR2 FQGTGA. The CDR3 sequence is 16 residues long. The CDR3 region is CASSLMGGQHREVQYF. DNA for the CDR3: TGTGCCAGCAGCTTAATGGGTGGACAGCATCGGGAGGTGCAGTATTTT.

This clone was counted only a few times. CDR3 region: CATSRDVGLAGEKLFF. CDR3 sequence (DNA): TGTGCCACCAGCAGAGATGTCGGCCTCGCAGGTGAAAAACTGTTTTTT. This sequence joins TRBV15 and TRBJ1-4; D unclear. CDR3 length equals 16 residues. Trimming took 0 bases from V and 7 from J, leaving 15 bases between them. The germline gives CDR1 LNHNV, CDR2 YYDKDF (reference sequence).

The V and J genes are TRBV19 and TRBJ2-1; 11 nucleotides agree with TRBD1. The CDR3 sequence is 16 residues long. Trimming removed 3 bases from V and 9 bases from J; junction bases left unmatched: 10. Per the germline V gene, CDR1 is LNHDA and CDR2 is SQIVND (reference sequence). CDR3 bases: TGTGCCAGTAGTATCAAATTGGGACAGGGGGTTAGTGAGCAGTTCTTC. Its translation: CASSIKLGQGVSEQFF.

This chain joins TRBV2 and TRBJ1-2, with a tentative D call TRBD1 (5 bases). CDR3 length: 15 residues. V was pared by 4 bases and J by 1 base, with 13 bases between. The germline CDR1 and CDR2 sequences are SNHLY and FYNNEI. CDR3 region: CASSVLGPNNYGYTF. Here the CDR3 DNA reads TGTGCCAGCAGTGTTTTGGGGCCGAATAACTATGGCTACACCTTC.

The chain combines TRBV7-2 with TRBJ1-3; 7 nucleotides match TRBD1. V gave up 0 bases and J gave up 0 bases; unmatched junction bases: 5. CDR1 and CDR2 from the germline V gene are SGHTA and FQGNSA. The length of the CDR3 is 17 residues. This CDR3 is CASSLARQGLSGNTIYF. CDR3 coding DNA: TGTGCCAGCAGCTTAGCCCGACAGGGCCTCTCTGGAAACACCATATATTTT.

This clone has only one observation. In nucleotides, the CDR3 is TGTGCCAGCAGTATCCCTCCGACAGGGAGAAGTCATCAGCCCCAGCATTTT. Translated: CASSIPPTGRSHQPQHF. V and J are TRBV6-2 or TRBV6-3 and TRBJ1-5, with TRBD1 matching 7 bases. Germline CDR1 MNHEY, CDR2 SVGEGT. The V and J ends lost 5 bases and 5 bases, in that order; junction bases with no gene match: 15. CDR3 length equals 17 residues.

The rearrangement joins TRBV2 to TRBJ2-3; 11 nucleotides align to TRBD2. Germline loops: CDR1 SNHLY, CDR2 FYNNEI. The CDR3 runs to 15 residues. Germline trimming cut 5 bases from V and 7 bases from J; bases unmatched to any gene: 8. Here the CDR3 reads CASSLVAGGPNTQYF. The CDR3 DNA reads TGTGCCAGCAGTCTCGTAGCGGGAGGGCCTAATACGCAGTATTTT.

This clone was found a few times. CDR3 in amino acids: CASSPIPTDLTSGNTIYF. The CDR3 DNA follows: TGTGCCAGCAGCCCCATTCCGACAGACCTTACATCTGGAAACACCATATATTTT. The chain couples TRBV9 to TRBJ1-3; weak D call: TRBD1 (5 bases). CDR3 length equals 18 residues. Trimming took 4 bases from V and 1 from J, leaving 21 bases between them. Per germline, CDR1 SGDLS and CDR2 YYNGEE.

V is TRBV7-9 and J is TRBJ2-5; D not resolved. The CDR3 length is 11 residues. Per the germline V gene, CDR1 is SEHNR and CDR2 is FQNEAQ (reference sequence). Trimming took 2 bases from V and 5 from J, leaving 3 bases between them. The DNA of the CDR3 is TGTGCCAGCAGCTTATCGGAGACCCAGTACTTC. Encoded protein: CASSLSETQYF.

This chain links TRBV20-1 with TRBJ1-1, with TRBD1 matching 9 bases. Per germline, CDR1 DFQATT and CDR2 SNEGSKA (reference sequence). The V gene end was trimmed by 3 bases and the J gene end by 4 bases; junction bases not matched to a gene: 12. The CDR3 contains 16 residues. The CDR3 region has the DNA TGCAGTGCTAGTATGGACAGGGGATCTATTGGCACTGAAGCTTTCTTT. As protein: CSASMDRGSIGTEAFF.

V usage is TRBV15 and J usage is TRBJ1-2; D may be TRBD1 (5 bases). CDR1 is LNHNV, CDR2 YYDKDF, per germline (reference sequence). The germline V and J ends were trimmed by 0 bases and 4 bases, with 12 bases remaining between them. This CDR3 is 15 amino acids long. The CDR3 region has the DNA TGTGCCACCAGCAGAGATCAGGCCAGGGTCTATGGCTACACCTTC. Its translation: CATSRDQARVYGYTF.

The count of this clone is one. The V gene is TRBV7-6, the J gene TRBJ2-5, with 13 bases matching TRBD2. Unmatched junction bases numbered 4, after V lost 5 bases and J lost 4 bases. Germline lookup yields CDR1 SGHVS and CDR2 FNYEAQ. The CDR3 extends over 15 amino acids. For the CDR3, the DNA is TGTGCCAGCAGCCAGACTAGCGGGAGGCGAGAGACCCAGTACTTC. Translating it yields CASSQTSGRRETQYF.

This clone appeared a few times. The V gene is TRBV6-2 or TRBV6-3, the J gene TRBJ2-7; the D is unclear. The V gene lost 2 bases and the J gene lost 5 bases, with 7 bases spanning the gap. The CDR3 covers 12 residues. Germline V CDR1 and CDR2: MNHEY, SVGEGT. The CDR3 nucleotides read TGTGCCAGCAGTTACACTGAACACGAGCAGTACTTC. Amino acid sequence: CASSYTEHEQYF.

V usage is TRBV5-6 and J usage is TRBJ1-3; a weak D match, TRBD1 (5 bases). The CDR3 is made up of 15 amino acids. Germline V gives CDR1 SGHDT, CDR2 YYEEEE. V dropped 7 bases and J dropped 0 bases, with 14 bases sitting between them. In DNA form, the CDR3 reads TGTGCCAGCCGGAGGTGGGGGGGCTCTGGAAACACCATATATTTT. This encodes CASRRWGGSGNTIYF.

This chain connects TRBV12-5 to TRBJ1-2; 10 bases map to TRBD1. Per the germline V gene, CDR1 is LGHNT and CDR2 is FRNRAP. This CDR3 contains 14 residues. Trimming removed 5 bases from V and 6 bases from J; junction bases left unmatched: 6. The CDR3: CASGPWGQGNGYTF. The CDR3 nucleotides are TGTGCTAGTGGTCCCTGGGGACAGGGGAATGGCTACACCTTC.

The chain couples TRBV7-6 to TRBJ2-3; a possible D gene is TRBD2 (7 bases). The CDR3 is 16 amino acids. From germline, CDR1 is SGHVS and CDR2 FNYEAQ. Trimming removed 4 bases at V and 8 bases at J, with 22 bases between. CDR3 region: CASSWGAGESSGTQYF. In DNA form, the CDR3 reads TGTGCCAGCAGCTGGGGGGCGGGAGAGTCTTCAGGTACGCAGTATTTT.